The rows below give T cell receptor beta chains drawn from one sample of a study of T-cell memory formation after mild COVID-19. Using its own MiXCR run on the 5' RACE reads, TCRdb lists one record per CDR3 protein. The sample lists roughly 600,000 distinct CDR3 sequences, roughly 18% seen once, with about 11% in the top ten. Sequenced: PBMCs or a T cell subset sorted from them (not recorded which). The receptors were gathered from an adult woman who had mild COVID-19 (a few samples of this study predate the infection). Cell type and time point are not known. Each CDR3 is given with its conserved first and last residue. A D gene is named only where the DNA matches it firmly. Expanded clones are given a class, and other clones once, few, many or no size at all.

V gene	clone size	D gene	J gene	CDR3 DNA	CDR3 protein
TRBV7-9	few	-	TRBJ2-7	TGTGCCAGCAGCTTAGCCGTTACCAGGGGAGACGAGCAGTACTTC	CASSLAVTRGDEQYF
TRBV30	-	-	TRBJ2-5	TGTGCCTGGACGGTCGGGGGCGGAGGAGAGACCCAGTACTTC	CAWTVGGGGETQYF
TRBV5-1	many	TRBD1	TRBJ2-5	TGCGCCAGCAGCTTGGGGACAGGGCTAGTAGAGACCCAGTACTTC	CASSLGTGLVETQYF
TRBV7-3	few	-	TRBJ2-2	TGTGCCAGCAGCGCCGTCGTTTCGGGACCCGGGGAGCTGTTTTTT	CASSAVVSGPGELFF
TRBV7-9	-	TRBD1	TRBJ2-1	TGTGCCAGCAGCTCCGACAGGGTACATGAGCAGTTCTTC	CASSSDRVHEQFF
TRBV7-6	-	-	TRBJ1-6	TGTGCCAGCATCGACGGGGGGACACCTCTTAATTCACCCCTCCACTTT	CASIDGGTPLNSPLHF
TRBV5-1	-	-	TRBJ2-3	TGCGCCAGCAGCCTGGGACCCCCCGAGGATACGCAGTATTTT	CASSLGPPEDTQYF
TRBV4-3	few	TRBD1	TRBJ2-4	TGCGCCAGCGGGCGGACCATGACAGGGGGAGACATTCAGTACTTC	CASGRTMTGGDIQYF
TRBV2	few	TRBD1	TRBJ1-2	TGTGCCAGCAGTTCAGACAGGGGGCAGTTTGGCTACACCTTC	CASSSDRGQFGYTF
TRBV20-1	-	-	TRBJ2-7	TGCAGTGCTCCGAGGACGCCTACCTACGAGCAGTACTTC	CSAPRTPTYEQYF
TRBV7-9	few	-	TRBJ2-1	TGTGCCAGCAGCTTAGGTTGGGGTACGGCCTACAATGAGCAGTTCTTC	CASSLGWGTAYNEQFF
TRBV24-1	-	-	TRBJ2-3	TGTGCCACCAGTGACCGGGGGGCCTCCCCAGATACGCAGTATTTT	CATSDRGASPDTQYF
TRBV2	few	-	TRBJ2-2	TGTGCCAGCAGTGAAGGTCGGCTAGCGGAGCTGTTTTTT	CASSEGRLAELFF
TRBV3-1	few	TRBD1	TRBJ2-5	TGTGCCAGCAGCCCCTTCGGACAGGGGCAGGAGACCCAGTACTTC	CASSPFGQGQETQYF
TRBV14	few	-	TRBJ2-1	TGTGCCAGCAGCCAAGGGACTACCGGTGAGCAGTTCTTC	CASSQGTTGEQFF
TRBV7-9	-	TRBD1	TRBJ2-7	TGTGCCAGCAGCTCCGAGGGACAGGGGGTTTACGAGCAGTACTTC	CASSSEGQGVYEQYF
TRBV27	few	-	TRBJ2-3	TGTGCCAGCAGCCCTAGCACTCTACGAGGTTCGCAGTATTTT	CASSPSTLRGSQYF
TRBV11-2	-	-	TRBJ2-2	TGTGCCAGCAGTACCGGGGCGAACACCGGGGAGCTGTTTTTT	CASSTGANTGELFF
TRBV6-5	-	-	TRBJ2-1	TGTGCCAGCAGTTACCCCCGGGGGAGGGGGGACAATGAGCAGTTCTTC	CASSYPRGRGDNEQFF
TRBV29-1	-	-	TRBJ2-3	TGCAGCTCATCGATGTCCCACCCAGATACGCAGTATTTT	CSSSMSHPDTQYF
TRBV18	many	-	TRBJ2-5	TGTGCCAGCAGCCCCCCGGGATCGCAAGAGACCCAGTACTTC	CASSPPGSQETQYF
TRBV18	-	TRBD1	TRBJ2-7	TGTGCCAGCTCACCACGGTCGGGACAGGGATCAATGGGGGAGCAGTACTTC	CASSPRSGQGSMGEQYF
TRBV2	-	-	TRBJ1-2	TGTGCCAGCAGTGAAATTGGCTACACCTTC	CASSEIGYTF
TRBV7-2	many	TRBD2	TRBJ2-5	TGTGCCAGCAGCTTATCAAGCGGGAGGTTGGCAGAGACCCAGTACTTC	CASSLSSGRLAETQYF
TRBV6-2/TRBV6-3	-	-	TRBJ1-2	TGTGCCAGCAGTTCCAACCGGGAACCATCTAACTATGGCTACACCTTC	CASSSNREPSNYGYTF
TRBV5-6	few	-	TRBJ2-5	TGTGCCAGCGCCCAGGGGTCCTACGTCCAGTACTTC	CASAQGSYVQYF
TRBV7-2	-	-	TRBJ2-3	TGTGCCAGCAGCTTGAGCGACTGGAGCACAGATACGCAGTATTTT	CASSLSDWSTDTQYF
TRBV18	-	-	TRBJ2-7	TGTGCCAGCTCATCTTTCGGGAGCGCCCCGTACTTC	CASSSFGSAPYF